Listed below are T cell receptor beta chains from one sample, sequenced in a study of T cell responses to AZD1222 COVID-19 vaccine. Assay: immunoSEQ multiplex PCR; the TCRdb copy retains only in-frame clones and omits some. The repertoire holds tens of thousands of clones, with 92% as singletons. The material was peripheral blood, obtained on day 0 of AZD1222 vaccination. These receptor sequences come from an adult in good health. Both conserved end residues are trimmed from each CDR3. The order of the fields is J gene, V gene, CDR3 protein.

J gene: TRBJ2-7
V gene: TRBV5-1
CDR3 protein: ASSLGSSYEQY

J gene: TRBJ2-3
V gene: TRBV11-2
CDR3 protein: ASSLIRAPRDTQY

J gene: TRBJ2-1
V gene: TRBV7-8
CDR3 protein: ASSLRGPVGARTSGSELF

J gene: TRBJ2-7
V gene: TRBV2
CDR3 protein: ASRPGQASYEQY

J gene: TRBJ2-7
V gene: TRBV5-1
CDR3 protein: ASSFRGLVDEQY

J gene: TRBJ2-2
V gene: TRBV13
CDR3 protein: ASSPTGGWYTGELF

J gene: TRBJ2-1
V gene: TRBV6-2/TRBV6-3
CDR3 protein: ASSSLAGGYNEQF

J gene: TRBJ1-4
V gene: TRBV29-1
CDR3 protein: SVLGTGHNEKLF

J gene: TRBJ2-5
V gene: TRBV2
CDR3 protein: ASSETGTGGAETQY

J gene: TRBJ2-3
V gene: TRBV6-5
CDR3 protein: ASSPPGDTQY

J gene: TRBJ2-6
V gene: TRBV27
CDR3 protein: ASSLWGPGANVLT

J gene: TRBJ2-1
V gene: TRBV15
CDR3 protein: ATSLAGYNEQF

J gene: TRBJ1-4
V gene: TRBV2
CDR3 protein: ASRSGTGLEKLF

J gene: TRBJ1-5
V gene: TRBV28
CDR3 protein: ASSRGGSNQPQH

J gene: TRBJ2-1
V gene: TRBV27
CDR3 protein: ASSLEGLVSYNEQF

J gene: TRBJ1-3
V gene: TRBV19
CDR3 protein: ASSDPAGVSGNTIY

J gene: TRBJ2-2
V gene: TRBV29-1
CDR3 protein: SGTDTANTGELF

J gene: TRBJ2-1
V gene: TRBV6-6
CDR3 protein: ASNTGLAGDDEQF

J gene: TRBJ2-1
V gene: TRBV28
CDR3 protein: ASSLGSFSSNEQF

J gene: TRBJ2-7
V gene: TRBV7-9
CDR3 protein: ASSTQGGSSYEQY

J gene: TRBJ2-2
V gene: TRBV24-1
CDR3 protein: ATSDLSGENGELF

J gene: TRBJ2-7
V gene: TRBV9
CDR3 protein: ASSVGDRVGYEQY

J gene: TRBJ2-7
V gene: TRBV5-8
CDR3 protein: ASSRTGVRYEQY

J gene: TRBJ2-7
V gene: TRBV9
CDR3 protein: ASSVTDQPYEQY

J gene: TRBJ2-1
V gene: TRBV9
CDR3 protein: ASSVGTGENEQF

J gene: TRBJ2-3
V gene: TRBV6-6
CDR3 protein: ASIAAGVGNTQY

J gene: TRBJ2-1
V gene: TRBV12-3/TRBV12-4
CDR3 protein: ASSGRVGEQF

J gene: TRBJ1-2
V gene: TRBV28
CDR3 protein: ASSLDLNYGYT

J gene: TRBJ1-2
V gene: TRBV7-8
CDR3 protein: ASSLGPRGDYGYT

J gene: TRBJ1-2
V gene: TRBV28
CDR3 protein: ASRAHGYGYT

J gene: TRBJ1-2
V gene: TRBV29-1
CDR3 protein: SVTGYT

J gene: TRBJ2-2
V gene: TRBV7-3
CDR3 protein: ASSQARGSTGELF

J gene: TRBJ1-1
V gene: TRBV7-9
CDR3 protein: ASSHPPGRQNTEAF

J gene: TRBJ2-1
V gene: TRBV5-4
CDR3 protein: ASSLAGAGSNEQF

J gene: TRBJ1-6
V gene: TRBV19
CDR3 protein: ASSTGLFNSPLH

J gene: TRBJ1-1
V gene: TRBV28
CDR3 protein: ASSWDSRPSEAF

J gene: TRBJ1-2
V gene: TRBV3-1/TRBV3-2
CDR3 protein: ASSQVQQGRSGYT

J gene: TRBJ1-1
V gene: TRBV6-5
CDR3 protein: AIRHPGFTEAF

J gene: TRBJ2-1
V gene: TRBV5-4
CDR3 protein: ASKERYSYNEQF

J gene: TRBJ1-1
V gene: TRBV3-1/TRBV3-2
CDR3 protein: ASSQGQSNTEAF

J gene: TRBJ1-1
V gene: TRBV28
CDR3 protein: SSSQGWETEAF

J gene: TRBJ2-2
V gene: TRBV11-1
CDR3 protein: ASSLALAAGELF

J gene: TRBJ2-5
V gene: TRBV4-3
CDR3 protein: ASSQALAGGDQETQY

J gene: TRBJ2-7
V gene: TRBV12-3/TRBV12-4
CDR3 protein: ASSQTGPEQY

J gene: TRBJ2-5
V gene: TRBV9
CDR3 protein: ASSQPGVLGTQY

J gene: TRBJ2-1
V gene: TRBV5-4
CDR3 protein: ASSLGTGSYNEQF

J gene: TRBJ2-1
V gene: TRBV10-3
CDR3 protein: ATGAGENYNEQF

J gene: TRBJ1-1
V gene: TRBV29-1
CDR3 protein: SVAGGNTEAF

J gene: TRBJ2-3
V gene: TRBV7-2
CDR3 protein: ASSLRPTSWGSTDTQY

J gene: TRBJ1-2
V gene: TRBV14
CDR3 protein: ASSSEGAIPYGYT

J gene: TRBJ1-6
V gene: TRBV19
CDR3 protein: ASTDRPSYNSPLH

J gene: TRBJ2-5
V gene: TRBV5-5
CDR3 protein: ASSRAGSQETQY

J gene: TRBJ2-7
V gene: TRBV9
CDR3 protein: ASSVPHQRGYEQY

J gene: TRBJ2-5
V gene: TRBV7-6
CDR3 protein: ASSLVAGVRETQY